This T cell receptor beta chain is drawn from a study of blood T cell repertoires in COVID-19. Study overall: Acute and convalescent COVID-19 samples came from the United States, Italy and Spain. Sources were T cells, B-cell-depleted T cells, or PBMCs; the material itself was cDNA or gDNA.

V was shortened by 3 bases and J by 4 bases, with 6 bases between the two germline ends. The germline gives CDR1 SGHAT, CDR2 FQNNGV. The CDR3 covers 12 residues. As handled by the study authors: Cell counts per sample came from amplifying reference gene primers. Repertoires were generated with immunoSEQ multiplex PCR, while TCRdb's copy carries only in-frame clones and drops some. Clonal size and the V and J genes are those of that table, whereas D and trimming came from the DNA. The profile covers 90,000 to 120,000 clones, with 80% to 85% appearing a single time and about 4% taken by the ten largest.

V is TRBV11-2 and J is TRBJ1-1; D possibly corresponds to TRBD1 (5 bases). Source material: peripheral blood. The TCR was taken from a human donor in a cohort sampled during active COVID-19. The CDR3 reads CASSFRGTEAFF. CDR3 in DNA: TGTGCCAGCAGCTTTAGGGGCACTGAAGCTTTCTTT. The variable domain in full, with the rest retrieved from reference TRBV11-2 and TRBJ1-1, is EAGVAQSPRYKIIEKRQSVAFWCNPISGHATLYWYQQILGQGPKLLIQFQNNGVVDDSQLPKDRFSAERLKGVDSTLKIQPAKLEDSAVYLCASSFRGTEAFFGQGTRLTVV.